A selection of T cell receptor beta chains follows, all from one sample in a study of blood T cell repertoires in COVID-19. The method was immunoSEQ multiplex PCR; TCRdb's version includes in-frame clones alone and lacks a portion of them. The sample has about 220,000 clones; 85% to 90% are singletons. The material sequenced was PBMCs or T cells enriched from blood (not recorded which). The receptors originated from a man in his thirties or forties who had been exposed to COVID-19. The CDR3 runs from the conserved cysteine through the conserved F or W. The order of the fields is CDR3 DNA, CDR3 protein, J gene, D gene, V gene, clone size, CDR3 length. A D gene is named only where the DNA matches it firmly. Clone size is given for some rows only: seen once, a few or many times, or a class if the clone is expanded.

CDR3 DNA: TGTGCCATCAGGGACAGGAGGGACACCGGGGAGCTGTTTTTT
CDR3 protein: CAIRDRRDTGELFF
J gene: TRBJ2-2
D gene: -
V gene: TRBV10-3
clone size: -
CDR3 length: 14

CDR3 DNA: TGTGCCACCAGCAGAGATTTGGGCAGCCAAGAGACCCAGTACTTC
CDR3 protein: CATSRDLGSQETQYF
J gene: TRBJ2-5
D gene: -
V gene: TRBV15
clone size: -
CDR3 length: 15

CDR3 DNA: TGTGCCACCACAGAGGGGACAGGGGGTAATTCACCCCTCCACTTT
CDR3 protein: CATTEGTGGNSPLHF
J gene: TRBJ1-6
D gene: TRBD1
V gene: TRBV7-9
clone size: -
CDR3 length: 15

CDR3 DNA: TGTGCCAGCAGTACCCTAGCGGGGGGGAATGAGCAGTTCTTC
CDR3 protein: CASSTLAGGNEQFF
J gene: TRBJ2-1
D gene: TRBD2
V gene: TRBV5-4
clone size: -
CDR3 length: 14

CDR3 DNA: TGTGCCAGTAGCTACAACGGTAGAAGGGGGACCGGGGAGCTGTTTTTT
CDR3 protein: CASSYNGRRGTGELFF
J gene: TRBJ2-2
D gene: -
V gene: TRBV19
clone size: -
CDR3 length: 16

CDR3 DNA: TGTGCCACCAGCAGACCCTATGCAGGGAGGGAAAGAAATCAGCCCCAGCATTTT
CDR3 protein: CATSRPYAGRERNQPQHF
J gene: TRBJ1-5
D gene: -
V gene: TRBV15
clone size: -
CDR3 length: 18

CDR3 DNA: TGCAGCGTGTCAGGCTTAACAAGGAACACTGAAGCTTTCTTT
CDR3 protein: CSVSGLTRNTEAFF
J gene: TRBJ1-1
D gene: -
V gene: TRBV29-1
clone size: -
CDR3 length: 14

CDR3 DNA: TGTGCCAGCAGCCTACAAGTTTCTCAGGGTTGCAATCAGCCCCAGCATTTT
CDR3 protein: CASSLQVSQGCNQPQHF
J gene: TRBJ1-5
D gene: -
V gene: TRBV3-1/TRBV3-2
clone size: -
CDR3 length: 17

CDR3 DNA: TGTGCCAGTAGTGTACTGGACAACAAAAACATTCAGTACTTC
CDR3 protein: CASSVLDNKNIQYF
J gene: TRBJ2-4
D gene: -
V gene: TRBV19
clone size: -
CDR3 length: 14

CDR3 DNA: TGTGCCAGCAGCTTAGGACAGGGGAACACTGAAGCTTTCTTT
CDR3 protein: CASSLGQGNTEAFF
J gene: TRBJ1-1
D gene: -
V gene: TRBV13
clone size: once
CDR3 length: 14

CDR3 DNA: TGTGCCAGCAGTGCCGGCAGGGTGGGGGAGACCCAGTACTTC
CDR3 protein: CASSAGRVGETQYF
J gene: TRBJ2-5
D gene: -
V gene: TRBV2
clone size: once
CDR3 length: 14

CDR3 DNA: TGTGCCAGCAGCGGTACTAGAGGGAACACCGGGGAGCTGTTTTTT
CDR3 protein: CASSGTRGNTGELFF
J gene: TRBJ2-2
D gene: -
V gene: TRBV11-2
clone size: -
CDR3 length: 15

CDR3 DNA: TGTGCCAGCAGCCCGGGGACAGGGAGAACCTACGAGCAGTACTTC
CDR3 protein: CASSPGTGRTYEQYF
J gene: TRBJ2-7
D gene: TRBD1
V gene: TRBV5-8
clone size: -
CDR3 length: 15

CDR3 DNA: TGCGCCAGCAGAAGGACTAGCGGGGGGCCCAGCTCTGGGGCCAACGTCCTGACTTTC
CDR3 protein: CASRRTSGGPSSGANVLTF
J gene: TRBJ2-6
D gene: TRBD2
V gene: TRBV10-1
clone size: -
CDR3 length: 19

CDR3 DNA: TGCAGCGTCCAAAGGGACAGGAACACTGAAGCTTTCTTT
CDR3 protein: CSVQRDRNTEAFF
J gene: TRBJ1-1
D gene: TRBD1
V gene: TRBV29-1
clone size: -
CDR3 length: 13

CDR3 DNA: TGTGCCAGCAGCAGTCTAGCTTTCGAGGCCGAGAATGAGCAGTTCTTC
CDR3 protein: CASSSLAFEAENEQFF
J gene: TRBJ2-1
D gene: -
V gene: TRBV7-6
clone size: -
CDR3 length: 16

CDR3 DNA: TGTGCCAGCAGCCCAACAGGGGAAACCTACAATGAGCAGTTCTTC
CDR3 protein: CASSPTGETYNEQFF
J gene: TRBJ2-1
D gene: TRBD1
V gene: TRBV3-1/TRBV3-2
clone size: -
CDR3 length: 15

CDR3 DNA: TGTGCCAGCAGTTTCACAGGGTTGAACACTGAAGCTTTCTTT
CDR3 protein: CASSFTGLNTEAFF
J gene: TRBJ1-1
D gene: -
V gene: TRBV27
clone size: -
CDR3 length: 14

CDR3 DNA: TGTGCCTGGAGCCCGGGGGGAGGTCGGTTTAATTCACCCCTCCACTTT
CDR3 protein: CAWSPGGGRFNSPLHF
J gene: TRBJ1-6
D gene: -
V gene: TRBV30
clone size: -
CDR3 length: 16

CDR3 DNA: TGTGCCAGCGGCTTGAGGAGCGGGGCAGATACGCAGTATTTT
CDR3 protein: CASGLRSGADTQYF
J gene: TRBJ2-3
D gene: TRBD2
V gene: TRBV7-2
clone size: -
CDR3 length: 14

CDR3 DNA: TGTGCCAGCAGTGGTCCCGGGACAGGGAGAGATACGCAGTATTTT
CDR3 protein: CASSGPGTGRDTQYF
J gene: TRBJ2-3
D gene: TRBD1
V gene: TRBV2
clone size: -
CDR3 length: 15

CDR3 DNA: TGTGCCAGCACCTTCGGACAGGGGACCCAAGAGACCCAGTACTTC
CDR3 protein: CASTFGQGTQETQYF
J gene: TRBJ2-5
D gene: TRBD1
V gene: TRBV2
clone size: -
CDR3 length: 15

CDR3 DNA: TGTGCCAGCAGTCTACCAGGGTCGTGGACTGAAGCTTTCTTT
CDR3 protein: CASSLPGSWTEAFF
J gene: TRBJ1-1
D gene: -
V gene: TRBV28
clone size: -
CDR3 length: 14

CDR3 DNA: TGTGCCATCAGTCAGGAGAGGGCTACGGAGTCTCCCGTTGCGGTCTACGAGCAGTACTTC
CDR3 protein: CAISQERATESPVAVYEQYF
J gene: TRBJ2-7
D gene: -
V gene: TRBV10-3
clone size: -
CDR3 length: 20

CDR3 DNA: TGCAGTGCTTCAGAAGAAACTGAAGCTTTCTTT
CDR3 protein: CSASEETEAFF
J gene: TRBJ1-1
D gene: -
V gene: TRBV20-1
clone size: -
CDR3 length: 11

CDR3 DNA: TGTGCCAGCAGTCACATCTTCTATGGCTACACCTTC
CDR3 protein: CASSHIFYGYTF
J gene: TRBJ1-2
D gene: -
V gene: TRBV2
clone size: -
CDR3 length: 12

CDR3 DNA: TGCGCCAGCAGCTTGGGGGGGACTAGCGCTTCCTTC
CDR3 protein: CASSLGGTSASF
J gene: TRBJ2-7
D gene: TRBD2
V gene: TRBV5-1
clone size: -
CDR3 length: 12

CDR3 DNA: TGCGCCAGCAGCCAGAAACCAAGTTCGGGGGGGACTTCCTATAATTCACCCCTCCACTTT
CDR3 protein: CASSQKPSSGGTSYNSPLHF
J gene: TRBJ1-6
D gene: -
V gene: TRBV4-1
clone size: -
CDR3 length: 20

CDR3 DNA: TGTGCCAGCAGCATTAGCGGGGGGGCCGTGACAGATACGCAGTATTTT
CDR3 protein: CASSISGGAVTDTQYF
J gene: TRBJ2-3
D gene: TRBD2
V gene: TRBV9
clone size: -
CDR3 length: 16

CDR3 DNA: TGTGCCAGCAGGTCCAGCGAAACCTACGAGCAGTACTTC
CDR3 protein: CASRSSETYEQYF
J gene: TRBJ2-7
D gene: -
V gene: TRBV6-5
clone size: -
CDR3 length: 13

CDR3 DNA: TGTGCCAGCAGCGATCGAGGCGGACAGTCGTTTTTT
CDR3 protein: CASSDRGGQSFF
J gene: TRBJ1-4
D gene: -
V gene: TRBV7-8
clone size: once
CDR3 length: 12

CDR3 DNA: TGTGCCAGCAGCTTAACAGGGAGCCCCTCCGAGCAGTACTTC
CDR3 protein: CASSLTGSPSEQYF
J gene: TRBJ2-7
D gene: -
V gene: TRBV7-3
clone size: -
CDR3 length: 14

CDR3 DNA: TGTGCCAGCAGTTCGACAGAAAACATTCAGTACTTC
CDR3 protein: CASSSTENIQYF
J gene: TRBJ2-4
D gene: -
V gene: TRBV5-4
clone size: -
CDR3 length: 12

CDR3 DNA: TGTGCCAGCAGTTTTACAGGCCTCGGCTACACCTTC
CDR3 protein: CASSFTGLGYTF
J gene: TRBJ1-2
D gene: -
V gene: TRBV12-3/TRBV12-4
clone size: few
CDR3 length: 12

CDR3 DNA: TGTGCCAGCAGCGTAGGCCAAAGAGATATGTCGCTTGGCTACACCTTC
CDR3 protein: CASSVGQRDMSLGYTF
J gene: TRBJ1-2
D gene: -
V gene: TRBV9
clone size: -
CDR3 length: 16

CDR3 DNA: TGTGCCAGCAGTGCGCAAGCTAACTATGGCTACACCTTC
CDR3 protein: CASSAQANYGYTF
J gene: TRBJ1-2
D gene: -
V gene: TRBV14
clone size: -
CDR3 length: 13

CDR3 DNA: TGTGCCAGCAGCTTACCGTCCAGGGCCCTAAGCACAGATACGCAGTATTTT
CDR3 protein: CASSLPSRALSTDTQYF
J gene: TRBJ2-3
D gene: -
V gene: TRBV13
clone size: -
CDR3 length: 17

CDR3 DNA: TGCAGCGCCGTAAGGACAGTTACTGAAGCTTTCTTT
CDR3 protein: CSAVRTVTEAFF
J gene: TRBJ1-1
D gene: -
V gene: TRBV29-1
clone size: -
CDR3 length: 12

CDR3 DNA: TGTGCCAGCAGCGTGACTAGCTTCGATGAGCAGTTCTTC
CDR3 protein: CASSVTSFDEQFF
J gene: TRBJ2-1
D gene: TRBD2
V gene: TRBV5-4
clone size: -
CDR3 length: 13

CDR3 DNA: TGTGCCAGCAGCACCGAGACAGGGGAAAATCAGTACTTC
CDR3 protein: CASSTETGENQYF
J gene: TRBJ2-4
D gene: TRBD1
V gene: TRBV11-3
clone size: once
CDR3 length: 13

CDR3 DNA: TGTGCCAGTTCAGCGGGGGCTAGCACAGATACGCAGTATTTT
CDR3 protein: CASSAGASTDTQYF
J gene: TRBJ2-3
D gene: TRBD2
V gene: TRBV7-9
clone size: -
CDR3 length: 14

CDR3 DNA: TGTGCCAGCAGCCAAGATATAAGGGGCAGTTCTAATGAAAAACTGTTTTTT
CDR3 protein: CASSQDIRGSSNEKLFF
J gene: TRBJ1-4
D gene: -
V gene: TRBV4-2
clone size: -
CDR3 length: 17

CDR3 DNA: TGTGCCAGCAGCCAAGATTGGGACACCTCCTACAATGAGCAGTTCTTC
CDR3 protein: CASSQDWDTSYNEQFF
J gene: TRBJ2-1
D gene: -
V gene: TRBV4-2
clone size: -
CDR3 length: 16

CDR3 DNA: TGTGCCAGCAGTGAGGGCGGGCGCTACGAGCAGTACTTC
CDR3 protein: CASSEGGRYEQYF
J gene: TRBJ2-7
D gene: -
V gene: TRBV25-1
clone size: -
CDR3 length: 13

CDR3 DNA: TGTGCCAGCAGCGTAGAGGGGTGGGGCACAGATACGCAGTATTTT
CDR3 protein: CASSVEGWGTDTQYF
J gene: TRBJ2-3
D gene: -
V gene: TRBV9
clone size: -
CDR3 length: 15

CDR3 DNA: TGTGCCAGCAGCCAAGACAGAACCCCTTACTCTGGAAACACCATATATTTT
CDR3 protein: CASSQDRTPYSGNTIYF
J gene: TRBJ1-3
D gene: -
V gene: TRBV4-2
clone size: -
CDR3 length: 17

CDR3 DNA: TGCAGCGCTCAGAGGACAGCATCTAACTATGGCTACACCTTC
CDR3 protein: CSAQRTASNYGYTF
J gene: TRBJ1-2
D gene: -
V gene: TRBV29-1
clone size: -
CDR3 length: 14

CDR3 DNA: TGTGCCAGGAGGACGGGAGAGAGCTCTGGAAACACCATATATTTT
CDR3 protein: CARRTGESSGNTIYF
J gene: TRBJ1-3
D gene: -
V gene: TRBV6-5
clone size: -
CDR3 length: 15

CDR3 DNA: TGTGCCAGCTCACTACGGGACAGGGGAGGCGAAAAACTGTTTTTT
CDR3 protein: CASSLRDRGGEKLFF
J gene: TRBJ1-4
D gene: TRBD1
V gene: TRBV18
clone size: -
CDR3 length: 15

CDR3 DNA: TGTGCTAGTGGTTTGGCCCCAGGTGCGGATACGCAGTATTTT
CDR3 protein: CASGLAPGADTQYF
J gene: TRBJ2-3
D gene: -
V gene: TRBV12-5
clone size: -
CDR3 length: 14

CDR3 DNA: TGTGCCATCAAGCCCCAGGTGGGCCACTCCTCTGGGGCCAACGTCCTGACTTTC
CDR3 protein: CAIKPQVGHSSGANVLTF
J gene: TRBJ2-6
D gene: -
V gene: TRBV10-3
clone size: -
CDR3 length: 18

CDR3 DNA: TGCGCCAGCAGCCCGACAGGGGAAGAGACCCAGTACTTC
CDR3 protein: CASSPTGEETQYF
J gene: TRBJ2-5
D gene: TRBD1
V gene: TRBV4-1
clone size: -
CDR3 length: 13

CDR3 DNA: TGTGCCATCATGAGTAGCGGGGCGAATGAGCAGTTCTTC
CDR3 protein: CAIMSSGANEQFF
J gene: TRBJ2-1
D gene: TRBD2
V gene: TRBV10-3
clone size: -
CDR3 length: 13

CDR3 DNA: TGCGCCAGCAGCCAAGATCAAAAGGGGGCGCGACGCTACAATGAGCAGTTCTTC
CDR3 protein: CASSQDQKGARRYNEQFF
J gene: TRBJ2-1
D gene: TRBD1
V gene: TRBV4-1
clone size: -
CDR3 length: 18

CDR3 DNA: TGTGCCAGCAGCCCAGGGGGGTGGGGGAACACTGAAGCTTTCTTT
CDR3 protein: CASSPGGWGNTEAFF
J gene: TRBJ1-1
D gene: TRBD1
V gene: TRBV9
clone size: few
CDR3 length: 15